The clone carrying this TCR beta chain was counted at least ten times. Its antigen is unknown. Total RNA amounts of at least 6 micrograms were extracted per sample. A second about 7 to 11 cycle PCR used barcoded and J-beta primers. MiXCR was run by TCRdb on the 5' RACE reads, yielding one entry per CDR3 protein. This repertoire shows around 670,000 distinct CDR3 sequences, about 30% found once; its top ten account for 15% to 17%. These data originate in a study of blood T cells in healthy people across ages. Findings and caveats of the study: Diversity was higher, and naive CD4+ cells more numerous, in long-lived donors than in aged donors.

Trimming shortened V by 8 bases and J by 4 bases, and 14 bases separated the two germline ends. The CDR3 spans 13 residues. The sequenced sample consisted of blood. This sequence joins TRBV12-3 or TRBV12-4 and TRBJ1-2; D perhaps matches TRBD1 (5 bases). The TCR sequence derives from a woman of 80 years or more in good health. The chain's CDR3 is CASSSSRGYGYTF. The DNA of the CDR3 is TGTGCCAGCTCTAGCTCAAGGGGCTATGGCTACACCTTC.